Listed here are 3 T cell receptor beta chains from one sample, sequenced in a study of cytomegalovirus exposure and HLA in healthy donors. The data were produced by immunoSEQ multiplex PCR, yet TCRdb's version contains in-frame clones alone and is incomplete. The sample holds tens of thousands of clones, 85% to 95% seen once. Sample: PBMCs. The receptor source for this set is a young man in good health and CMV-seronegative.

This clone occurred once. The chain joins TRBV5-1 to TRBJ2-1; no clear D. Germline V lookup: CDR1 SGHRS, CDR2 YFSETQ. V lost 0 bases to trimming and J lost 7 bases, with 11 bases between them. CDR3 length: 14 amino acids. This CDR3 is CASSLDSTYNEQFF. In nucleotides, the CDR3 is TGCGCCAGCAGCTTGGACTCCACTTATAATGAGCAGTTCTTC.

CDR3 in amino acids: CASSFPPGTARSGANVLTF. DNA for the CDR3: TGTGCCAGCAGCTTTCCGCCCGGGACAGCCAGGTCTGGGGCCAACGTCCTGACTTTC. This rearrangement joins TRBV5-4 to TRBJ2-6; TRBD1 matches at 7 bases. The germline V gene has CDR1 SGHNT and CDR2 YYREEE (reference sequence). V shed 2 bases, J shed 1 base, and the junction held 12 bases outside the gene matches. The CDR3 runs 19 residues.

The chain carries TRBV28 and TRBJ1-2, with D possibly matching TRBD1 (6 bases). CDR1 is MDHEN, CDR2 SYDVKM, per germline. CDR3 length: 13 residues. V lost 8 bases, J lost 1 base, and 11 bases lay in between. CDR3 DNA sequence: TGTGCCAGCTTGGCAGGGGTTAACTATGGCTACACCTTC. This translates into CASLAGVNYGYTF.